This T cell receptor beta chain is from a study of HIV-infected patients and healthy controls. Many counts were recorded for this clonotype. The CDR3 is 18 amino acids. CDR1 and CDR2 (germline): WSHSY, SAAADI. V dropped 5 bases and J dropped 0; count of bases not matched to a gene: 10. cDNA was made from roughly 470 ng RNA using alpha and beta constant primers. Separate chain-specific third strand synthesis with multiplexing indices produced the alpha and beta libraries. TCRdb independently ran MiXCR on the 5' RACE reads; one entry per CDR3 protein. This sample has roughly 20,000 distinct CDR3 sequences, with around 10% found just once. The repertoire came from unfractionated whole blood and reflected all unsorted peripheral T cells.

The TCR was taken from an adult in good health. The sequenced sample consisted of blood. V is TRBV10-2 and J is TRBJ2-4, with 10 positions matching TRBD2. CDR3 sequence (DNA): TGCGCCAGCAGTCTAGCGGGGGCATCGGGATTAGCCAAAAACATTCAGTACTTC. Translation gives CASSLAGASGLAKNIQYF.